This T cell receptor (beta chain) was sequenced for a study of T-cell memory formation after mild COVID-19. The CDR3 runs to 16 residues. Trimming removed 3 bases from V and 2 bases from J; junction bases left unmatched: 8. TCRdb independently ran MiXCR on the 5' RACE reads; one entry per CDR3 protein. The table records a few hundred thousand distinct CDR3 sequences, 16% of them present only once. This clonotype has only a few counts. V and J are TRBV12-3 or TRBV12-4 and TRBJ2-3, with 7 bases that match TRBD2. What was sequenced was PBMCs or a T cell subset sorted from them (not recorded which). The clonotype originates from a young man who had mild COVID-19 (a few samples of this study predate the infection). Cell type and time point are not known. CDR3 in amino acids: CASSFLSGAYTDTQYF. The CDR3 nucleotides read TGTGCCAGCAGTTTTCTAAGCGGGGCTTACACAGATACGCAGTATTTT.